The 6 T cell receptor beta chains reported below all come from one sample, sequenced in a study of CD8 T cells in ankylosing spondylitis. TCRdb analysed the 5' RACE reads with MiXCR anew, one entry per CDR3 protein. The sample contains a few hundred thousand distinct CDR3 sequences, approximately 7.3% of which appear only once. Their cognate antigens are unknown. Study conclusions and caveats: Seemingly characteristic of ankylosing spondylitis blood was a TCR beta motif consisting of fewer than 10 highly homologous variants.

Sequenced sample: blood, either unsorted or a sorted T cell fraction (not recorded which). These receptors all stem from a male donor with ankylosing spondylitis.

The sample holds many counts of this clonotype. The chain links TRBV27 to TRBJ2-2, with TRBD1 identical over 11 bases. Germline CDR1 is MNHEY and CDR2 is SMNVEV (reference sequence). With 5 bases clipped from V and 4 bases from J, the junction kept 3 bases outside the gene matches. The CDR3 loop spans 15 amino acids. CDR3 DNA: TGTGCCAGCAGTCCGGACAGGGGGCCCACCGGGGAGCTGTTTTTT. Translated: CASSPDRGPTGELFF.

Only a few counts were recorded for this clonotype. This chain links TRBV27 with TRBJ2-7; possible D gene TRBD2, 6 bases. V was clipped by 3 bases and J by 1 base, with 16 bases between them. Per the germline V gene, CDR1 is MNHEY and CDR2 is SMNVEV (reference sequence). The CDR3 totals 16 residues. The CDR3 nucleotides read TGTGCCAGCAGTTTCTCCGGAGGGACGGTTTCCTACGAGCAGTACTTC. This translates into CASSFSGGTVSYEQYF.

As to this clonotype: This may be a read error: a much more frequent sequence differs by one nucleotide. The V call is TRBV3-1, the J call TRBJ2-7; D gene uncertain. The germline CDR1 and CDR2 sequences are LGHDT and YNNKEL (reference sequence). V lost 4 bases and J 4 bases, leaving 14 bases between the germline ends. The CDR3 totals 14 residues. The CDR3 loop is CASSRDLRWYEQYF. DNA of the CDR3: TGTGCCAGCAGCCGAGATCTCCGGTGGTACGAGCAGTACTTC.

In its sample, this clonotype was seen a few times. The chain recombines TRBV28 with TRBJ1-5; D ambiguous. This CDR3 contains 16 residues. Per germline, CDR1 MDHEN and CDR2 SYDVKM. V lost 2 bases to trimming and J lost 0 bases, with 11 bases between them. CDR3: CASSLITDYSNQPQHF. The CDR3 nucleotides are TGTGCCAGCAGTTTAATAACAGACTATAGCAATCAGCCCCAGCATTTT.

This clonotype was counted ten times or more. This chain joins TRBV5-6 and TRBJ1-1; possible D gene TRBD1, 6 bases. This CDR3 is 15 amino acids long. Germline V gene sequence: CDR1 SGHDT, CDR2 YYEEEE. V lost 7 bases to trimming and J lost 0 bases, with 16 bases between them. As DNA, the CDR3 is TGTGCCAGCGACATAGGGGGGGGGATGAACACTGAAGCTTTCTTT. Translated: CASDIGGGMNTEAFF.

This clonotype was counted many times. The V gene is TRBV5-1, the J gene TRBJ2-7, with 9 nucleotides matching TRBD2. The CDR3 loop spans 15 amino acids. Looked up from germline, CDR1 is SGHRS and CDR2 is YFSETQ. The J segment lost 0 bases and the V segment lost 4 bases, leaving 5 bases of the junction unmatched. The CDR3 region is CASSGSGSHSYEQYF. As DNA, the CDR3 is TGCGCCAGCAGCGGTAGCGGGAGCCACTCCTACGAGCAGTACTTC.